This T cell receptor beta chain was sequenced for a study of cytotoxic CD8 clonotypes in ibrutinib-treated CLL (dated by TCRdb to the early 2020s). Notes on the research overall: In this cohort, around 14 patients were treatment-naive and roughly ten were relapsed/refractory, while around 17 had unmutated IGHV. Partial responses were observed in roughly 24 patients and complete responses in 2; after a median follow-up of roughly 72 months, remission was maintained in around 14 patients and progression was observed in approximately 12. The response samples were drawn at a median of 12 months into treatment, with a range of about 6 to 40 months. On average, each sample yielded 270,000 or so productive templates and about 95,000 productive rearrangements. Longitudinal samples were obtainable from about 30% of the 86 participants in the trial. Cryopreserved peripheral blood mononuclear cells were collected before treatment, at response, and at either disease progression or sustained remission. Patients were still on ibrutinib when every remission and progressive disease sample was collected.

The V and J ends are trimmed by 1 base and 0 bases, leaving 10 bases between them. Spanning cysteine to phenylalanine, the CDR3 consists of 15 amino acids. Only CDR3 DNA remains: 45 bases, in frame from the first base. CDR1 SQVTM and CDR2 ANQGSEA are derived from the germline V gene. The paper as a whole reports these results and caveats: At baseline, clonality was higher than in age-matched healthy donors and showed a strong correlation with circulating CD8+ T-cell counts. Lymph node repertoires were not examined, and the timing of sampling was not matched between patients in sustained remission and those whose disease progressed. Clonality rose at ibrutinib response, remained stable during sustained remission, and dropped back toward baseline at progression. Public clonotypes were rare and either contracted or stayed stable during treatment, and the rise in clonality at ibrutinib response reflected the expansion of private clonotypes.

This sample's time point label indicates: progressive disease on ibrutinib. For TCR beta library preparation, approximately 1.8 micrograms of genomic DNA was extracted from cryopreserved PBMCs. Longitudinal blood samples from CLL patients on ibrutinib monotherapy underwent high-throughput TCR beta sequencing. The patients took part in an open-label, single-center phase 2 trial of ibrutinib monotherapy. A note on this clone: The clone's antigen remains unknown. Base quality data are lacking; no much larger clone is found one base away.

The goal of deep resolution MiSeq sequencing was a depth between 1 in 1 million and 1 in 200,000 T cells, and coverage averaged 10x per clonotype. The immunoSEQ hsTCRB Kit was used to generate the TCR beta libraries. As for the original processing: Data were analyzed with ImmunoSEQ Data Assistant and ImmunoSEQ Analyzer, with V, D and J genes assigned per IMGT definitions. Clonality, which ranges from 0 to 1, was calculated by subtracting the normalized Shannon entropy of productive rearrangement frequencies from one. Only overrepresented clonotypes making up at least 0.05% of the repertoire of each patient were included in the public clonotype analysis. Some twelve repertoires from age-matched healthy donors, obtained from immuneACCESS, served as clonality controls. In TCRdb, the immuneACCESS table is reduced to in-frame sequences with V and J assigned. These tables do not hold every clone; where another copy was compared, an unresolved V gene accounts for under half, and the others remain unexplained. V, J and clone size reflect that table, while D and trimming were determined from the DNA. The sample has about 160,000 clones on record, roughly 88% of them singletons. The ten top clones hold around 3.1% of the sample.

The rearrangement joined TRBV29-1 to TRBJ2-1; the D gene could be TRBD1 or TRBD2, each one agreeing over 5 bases. The source of this sequence is a human donor with chronic lymphocytic leukemia. The sample here was PBMCs, taken at disease progression, from a patient treated with ibrutinib. The CDR3 protein is CSVEGPRGSYNEQFF. The nucleotides read TGCAGCGTTGAAGGCCCGAGGGGCTCCTACAATGAGCAGTTCTTC.